Following are 13 T cell receptor beta chains from one sample sequenced in a study of OX40 agonist ivuxolimab in advanced cancers. Produced via immunoSEQ multiplex PCR; TCRdb's table is partial and in-frame only. The sample carries roughly 57,000 clones, around 85% recorded once. The sample in question was CD4+ or CD8+ T cells sorted from blood, obtained in a trial of the OX40 agonist ivuxolimab. The receptors come from an adult with an advanced solid tumor such as melanoma, head and neck, liver or kidney cancer.

This rearrangement joins TRBV5-1 to TRBJ2-6; D gene unclear. This CDR3 region has 16 residues. CDR1 is SGHRS and CDR2 is YFSETQ in the germline V gene. Trimming took 0 bases from V and 0 from J, leaving 7 bases between them. The CDR3 protein is CASSLAPVSGANVLTF. CDR3 nucleotide sequence: TGCGCCAGCAGCTTGGCTCCCGTCTCTGGGGCCAACGTCCTGACTTTC.

A single count supports this clone. The chain couples TRBV2 to TRBJ2-5, with 7 bases matching TRBD1. This CDR3 is 14 amino acids long. J gave up 5 bases and V 6 bases, and 9 bases lay outside the gene matches. Per germline, CDR1 SNHLY and CDR2 FYNNEI. Here the CDR3 reads CASSPTGQGETQYF. DNA for the CDR3: TGTGCCAGCAGCCCGACAGGGCAGGGGGAGACCCAGTACTTC.

The CDR3 region is CASSGTSGNYEQYF. CDR3 in DNA: TGCGCCAGCAGCGGGACTAGCGGAAACTACGAGCAGTACTTC. The genes are TRBV5-1 and TRBJ2-7, with 11 bases that match TRBD2. The V segment lost 4 bases and the J segment 3 bases; nucleotides outside the gene matches: 3. The CDR3 runs to 14 residues. Germline lookup yields CDR1 SGHRS and CDR2 YFSETQ.

This sequence joins TRBV7-2 and TRBJ1-2, with D possibly being TRBD1 (6 bases). The CDR3 covers 14 residues. Trimming removed 5 bases from V and 7 bases from J, with 17 bases in between. Germline loops: CDR1 SGHTA, CDR2 FQGNSA. The CDR3 here is CASSRDYRVAGYTF. The CDR3 nucleotides are TGTGCCAGCAGCCGAGATTACAGGGTTGCTGGCTACACCTTC.

The chain couples TRBV18 to TRBJ2-1, with TRBD2 matching over 9 bases. This CDR3 is built from 14 residues. The V gene's germline CDR1 is KGHSH and CDR2 LQKENI. V lost 3 bases to trimming and J lost 6 bases; unmatched junction nucleotides: 3. DNA for the CDR3: TGTGCCAGCTCACCGCAGACTAGCGGCAATGAGCAGTTCTTC. This sequence encodes CASSPQTSGNEQFF.

A few counts support this clone. The rearrangement joins TRBV18 to TRBJ2-7; the D gene is possibly TRBD2 (6 bases). In germline, CDR1 is KGHSH, CDR2 LQKENI. V lost 5 bases and J 6 bases, leaving 14 bases between the germline ends. The CDR3 sequence is 13 residues long. The CDR3: CASSGDFLSEQYF. DNA of the CDR3: TGTGCCAGCTCAGGGGACTTCTTGAGCGAGCAGTACTTC.

J is TRBJ1-2 and V is TRBV5-4, with 9 bases that match TRBD1. The CDR3 runs 15 residues. CDR1 is SGHNT, CDR2 YYREEE, per germline (reference sequence). V lost 0 bases and J lost 7; bases outside the gene matches: 7. In DNA, the CDR3 is TGTGCCAGCAGCTTGGGGGACAGGGTTTCAGGTGGCTACACCTTC. Residues: CASSLGDRVSGGYTF.

The genes are TRBV7-3 and TRBJ2-2; D tentatively fits TRBD1 or TRBD2 (6 bases each). The CDR3 contains 16 residues. The germline gives CDR1 SGHTA, CDR2 FQGTGA. V was pared by 4 bases and J by 3 bases, with 15 bases between. The CDR3 bases are TGTGCCAGCAGCTCAAGGCCGGGGGCGGACACCGGGGAGCTGTTTTTT. It specifies CASSSRPGADTGELFF.

V and J are TRBV19 and TRBJ2-5, with 10 bases aligning to TRBD2. J was trimmed by 5 bases and V by 5 bases; bases with no gene match: 5. In germline, CDR1 is LNHDA, CDR2 SQIVND (reference sequence). The CDR3 totals 14 residues. CDR3 residues: CASSPLAGVETQYF. The CDR3 region has the DNA TGTGCCAGTAGTCCTCTAGCGGGAGTGGAGACCCAGTACTTC.

Only a few counts were recorded for this clone. The J gene is TRBJ2-1, the V gene TRBV10-1; TRBD2 agrees at 10 bases. The germline CDR1 and CDR2 sequences are WNHNN and SYGVQD (reference sequence). The CDR3 sequence is 17 residues long. V dropped 5 bases and J dropped 6; count of bases not matched to a gene: 13. CDR3 in amino acids: CASSPGSLAGRLNEQFF. Here the CDR3 DNA reads TGCGCCAGCAGTCCGGGGTCACTAGCGGGACGCCTCAATGAGCAGTTCTTC.

The rearrangement joins TRBV10-1 to TRBJ2-7; tentative D call: TRBD1 (6 bases). The CDR3 is 11 amino acids. In germline, CDR1 is WNHNN, CDR2 SYGVQD (reference sequence). V was shortened by 6 bases and J by 4 bases, with 7 bases between the two germline ends. The DNA of the CDR3 is TGCGCCAGCAGCCAGGGGTACGAGCAGTACTTC. It specifies CASSQGYEQYF.

V is TRBV30 and J is TRBJ2-5; 12 bases line up with TRBD1. The CDR3 length is 14 residues. With V trimmed by 8 bases and J by 6 bases, 10 bases remained unmatched. CDR1 is GTSNPN, CDR2 SVGIG, per germline (reference sequence). The CDR3 here is CAGTAGQGAQTQYF. In DNA form, the CDR3 reads TGTGCCGGCACCGCGGGACAGGGGGCTCAGACCCAGTACTTC.

In this sample, this clone turned up a few times. The rearrangement links TRBV4-1 to TRBJ2-2, with a tentative D call TRBD1 (6 bases). In germline, CDR1 is MGHRA, CDR2 YSYEKL. Trimming shortened V by 0 bases and J by 1 base, and 12 bases separated the two germline ends. The CDR3 is 17 amino acids. The CDR3 nucleotides read TGCGCCAGCAGCCAAGAGGGGCACAGGGAGAACACCGGGGAGCTGTTTTTT. Protein product: CASSQEGHRENTGELFF.